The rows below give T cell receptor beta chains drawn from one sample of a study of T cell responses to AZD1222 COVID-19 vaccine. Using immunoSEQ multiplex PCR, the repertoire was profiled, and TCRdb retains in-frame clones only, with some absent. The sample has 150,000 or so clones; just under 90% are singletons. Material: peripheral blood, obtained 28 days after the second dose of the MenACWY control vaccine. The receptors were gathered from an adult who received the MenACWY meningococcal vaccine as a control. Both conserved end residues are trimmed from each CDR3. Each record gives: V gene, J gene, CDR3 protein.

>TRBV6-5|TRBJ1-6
ASSFGGPDNSPLH
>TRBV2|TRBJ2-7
ASGGQGRVSYEQY
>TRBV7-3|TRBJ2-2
ASSLTSGINTGELF
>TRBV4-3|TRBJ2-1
ASSQGLAGNSYNEQF
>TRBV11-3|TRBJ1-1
ASSLRGDNTEAF
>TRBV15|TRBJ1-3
ATSMPGRQTGNTIY
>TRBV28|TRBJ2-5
ASGRTGKQETQY
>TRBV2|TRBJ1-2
ASSGGGKGYT
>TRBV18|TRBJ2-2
ASSSSLSGELF
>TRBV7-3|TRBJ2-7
ASSQSGGYYEQY
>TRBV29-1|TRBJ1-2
SVRTGNYGYT
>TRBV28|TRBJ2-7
ASSLLRTGVDEQY
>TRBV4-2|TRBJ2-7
ASSLSDGTSGRKAYEQY
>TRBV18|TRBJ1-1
ASSPLFSGANTEAF
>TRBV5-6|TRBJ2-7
ASSPRRATDEQY
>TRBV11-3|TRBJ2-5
ASSAPGGAVYQETQY
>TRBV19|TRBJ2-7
ASSSTGGAYEQY
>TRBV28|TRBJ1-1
ASSPLATEAF
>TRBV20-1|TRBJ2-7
SASRPLYEQY
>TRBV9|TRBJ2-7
ASSVDVSYEQY
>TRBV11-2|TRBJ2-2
ASSLAFRREGFTGELF
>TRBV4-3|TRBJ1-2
ASSHGTGVAYGYT
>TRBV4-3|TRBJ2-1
ASSQVSGKNEQF
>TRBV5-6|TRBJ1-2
ASSSTVNYGYT
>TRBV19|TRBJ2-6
ASSTDLRLGTGANVLT
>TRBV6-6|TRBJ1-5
ASRQTGDQPQH
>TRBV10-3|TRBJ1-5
AISAGTGHQPQH
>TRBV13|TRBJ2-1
ASSLGLVAGADEQF
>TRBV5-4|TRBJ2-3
ASSLGLAGVADTQY
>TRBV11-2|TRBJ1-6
ASSLEWGGDSPLH
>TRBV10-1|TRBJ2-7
ASSEYTGSYEQY
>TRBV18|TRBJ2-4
ASSPTGLAKNIQY
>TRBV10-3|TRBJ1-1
AISVMGQGTEAF
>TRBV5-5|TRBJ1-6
ASTPRGTDNSPLH
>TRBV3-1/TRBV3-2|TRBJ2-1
ASSPSGAHNEQF
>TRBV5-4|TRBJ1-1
ASSWGNTEAF
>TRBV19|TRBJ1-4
ASSTLRKLF
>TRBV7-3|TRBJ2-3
ASSHGSVDTDTQY
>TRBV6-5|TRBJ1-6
AMTLSGTVNSPLH
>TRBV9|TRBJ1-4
ASSQRTNEKLF
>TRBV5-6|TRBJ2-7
ASSAPLRLHLTYEQY
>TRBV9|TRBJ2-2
ASSPRPDRGYTGELF
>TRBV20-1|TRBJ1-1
SVLHGAEAF
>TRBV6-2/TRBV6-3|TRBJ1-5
ASSWDGVNQPQH
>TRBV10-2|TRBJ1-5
ASCSRANQPQH
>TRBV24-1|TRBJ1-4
ATSDDASNEKLF
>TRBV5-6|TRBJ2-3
ASSRDRLAGLDTQY
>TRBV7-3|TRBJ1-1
ASSLVSGTTEAF
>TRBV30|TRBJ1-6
AWSGTTGPYNSPLH
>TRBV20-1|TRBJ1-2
SARGGHGYT